These 17 T cell receptor beta chains came from one sample sequenced in a study of CD8 T cells in Susac syndrome. cDNA came from roughly 0.5 to 1 ug RNA primed by random hexamers. TCRdb ran MiXCR on the immunoSEQ multiplex PCR reads and lists one entry per CDR3 protein. The sample holds about 80,000 distinct CDR3 sequences, over 90% seen once. The material sequenced was CD8+ T cells from PBMCs. The receptors stem from a human donor in good health.

The chain links TRBV6-2 or TRBV6-3 to TRBJ2-6, with unresolved D. The CDR3 sequence is 15 residues long. Deletions cut 2 bases from V and 1 base from J, with 6 bases between. Germline values: CDR1 MNHEY, CDR2 SVGEGT. This CDR3 reads CASSYQLSGANVLTF. CDR3 sequence (DNA): TGTGCCAGCAGTTACCAGCTGTCTGGGGCCAACGTCCTGACTTTC.

This chain uses TRBV14 with TRBJ1-2, with D possibly being TRBD1 (5 bases). CDR1 and CDR2 from the germline V gene are SGHDN and FVKESK. The CDR3 covers 14 residues. The ends were cut back, 4 bases at V and 4 bases at J, with 13 bases in the middle. The CDR3 nucleotides read TGTGCCAGCAGCCTGGACGGCGGGGGCTATGGCTACACCTTC. Amino acid sequence: CASSLDGGGYGYTF.

The V call is TRBV6-1, the J call TRBJ1-2; unclear D gene. V was clipped by 6 bases and J by 4 bases, with 21 bases between them. The germline gives CDR1 MNHNS, CDR2 SASEGT. This CDR3 is built from 16 residues. CDR3 DNA sequence: TGTGCCAGCAGCACAACCCCGCCAGAACTAAGCTATGGCTACACCTTC. Its protein product is CASSTTPPELSYGYTF.

The CDR3 region has the DNA TGTGCCAGCAGCTTAGATCATGTAGCGTGGGAGACCCAGTACTTC. Translated: CASSLDHVAWETQYF. V is TRBV11-2 and J is TRBJ2-5, with TRBD2 as a possible D gene (5 bases). This CDR3 comprises 15 residues. V was clipped by 0 bases and J by 5 bases, with 13 bases between them. Germline V gene data show CDR1 as SGHAT and CDR2 as FQNNGV.

This clonotype was counted once. This sequence joins TRBV30 and TRBJ1-2, with D hard to call. Germline values: CDR1 GTSNPN, CDR2 SVGIG (reference sequence). CDR3 size: 13 residues. Trimming stripped 8 bases from V and 6 bases from J, with 19 bases between. The CDR3, as DNA: TGTGCCACCTCCCGGCCCCTCTTTGATGGCTACACCTTC. This translates into CATSRPLFDGYTF. The variable domain in full, with the rest retrieved from reference TRBV30 and TRBJ1-2, is SQTIHQWPATLVQPVGSPLSLECTVEGTSNPNLYWYRQAAGRGLQLLFYSVGIGQISSEVPQNLSASRPQDRQFILSSKKLLLSDSGFYLCATSRPLFDGYTFGSGTRLTVV.

The genes are TRBV5-1 and TRBJ2-4; 7 nucleotides align to TRBD1. The germline gives CDR1 SGHRS, CDR2 YFSETQ. The CDR3 has 14 amino acids. Losses at the gene ends were 7 bases for V and 3 bases for J; bases not matched to a gene: 7. The CDR3 DNA reads as TGCGCCAGCCAACAGGGGATGGACAAAAACATTCAGTACTTC. Amino acid sequence: CASQQGMDKNIQYF.

The chain uses TRBV2 and TRBJ1-1; D is ambiguous. Trimming shortened V by 7 bases and J by 4 bases, and 7 bases separated the two germline ends. CDR1 is SNHLY, CDR2 FYNNEI, per germline. The CDR3 consists of 11 residues. The DNA of the CDR3 is TGTGCCAGCAAGGGCCGCACTGAAGCTTTCTTT. Protein: CASKGRTEAFF.

The chain is built from TRBV27 and TRBJ2-7, with D perhaps TRBD1 (6 bases). The CDR3 runs 15 residues. The germline gives CDR1 MNHEY, CDR2 SMNVEV (reference sequence). Trimming removed 0 bases from V and 6 bases from J, with 15 bases in between. The CDR3 sequence is CASSLSAYNRAEQYV. The CDR3 nucleotides read TGTGCCAGCAGTTTATCGGCCTATAACAGGGCCGAGCAGTACGTC.

V usage is TRBV13 and J usage is TRBJ1-2; D is perhaps TRBD1 (6 bases). Per germline, CDR1 PRHDT and CDR2 FYEKMQ (reference sequence). There are 14 residues in the CDR3. V lost 8 bases to trimming and J lost 4 bases, with 17 bases between them. The CDR3 loop reads CASSGGGGGYGYTF. CDR3 nucleotides: TGTGCCAGCTCTGGGGGGGGCGGAGGCTATGGCTACACCTTC.

The J gene is TRBJ1-2, the V gene TRBV4-2; perhaps TRBD1 as D (5 bases). The CDR3 sequence is 16 residues long. Germline V gives CDR1 LGHNA, CDR2 YNFKEQ. V dropped 1 base and J dropped 0 bases, with 12 bases sitting between them. Here the CDR3 DNA reads TGTGCCAGCAGCCAAGGGGAAGGGGCGCCTAACTATGGCTACACCTTC. It translates to CASSQGEGAPNYGYTF.

The genes are TRBV4-1 and TRBJ1-1; D uncertain. With 1 base removed from V and 1 base from J, the gap between germline ends came to 7 bases. The germline V gene encodes CDR1 MGHRA and CDR2 YSYEKL. CDR3 length equals 14 residues. The CDR3 DNA sequence: TGCGCCAGCAGCCAAGTTGCGACGAACACTGAAGCTTTCTTT. This codes for CASSQVATNTEAFF.

The chain recombines TRBV9 with TRBJ2-7; D uncertain. This CDR3 is 11 amino acids long. Per the germline V gene, CDR1 is SGDLS and CDR2 is YYNGEE. V was clipped by 7 bases and J by 0 bases, with 5 bases between them. CDR3 region: CASGDSYEQYF. The CDR3, as DNA: TGTGCCAGCGGGGACTCCTACGAGCAGTACTTC.

The CDR3, as DNA: TGTGCCAGCAGCCGGATTGAACCTCGAGAGACCCAGTACTTC. Its protein is CASSRIEPRETQYF. The chain uses TRBV7-9 and TRBJ2-5; D unclear. Germline-derived CDR1 and CDR2 are SEHNR and FQNEAQ (reference sequence). Between the trimmed V and J ends, which lost 5 bases and 4 bases, there was a span of 14 bases. The CDR3 has 14 amino acids.

The chain is built from TRBV7-8 and TRBJ2-1, with a possible D match to TRBD2 (6 bases). This CDR3 region has 15 residues. Trimming removed 6 bases at V and 2 bases at J, with 14 bases between. Germline V lookup: CDR1 SGHVS, CDR2 FQNEAQ. The CDR3 sequence is CASSPPPGAYNEQFF. The CDR3 DNA is TGTGCCAGCAGTCCCCCCCCGGGGGCCTACAATGAGCAGTTCTTC.

The gene calls are TRBV9 and TRBJ2-1; D uncertain. With 4 bases removed from V and 7 bases from J, the gap between germline ends came to 21 bases. Germline V gene lookup returns CDR1 SGDLS and CDR2 YYNGEE. This CDR3 has 16 residues. CDR3 residues: CASSPLRTLAQNEQFF. CDR3 sequence (DNA): TGTGCCAGCAGCCCTTTGAGGACGCTCGCTCAAAATGAGCAGTTCTTC. The whole variable domain, filled in from reference TRBV9 and TRBJ2-1, reads DSGVTQTPKHLITATGQRVTLRCSPRSGDLSVYWYQQSLDQGLQFLIQYYNGEERAKGNILERFSAQQFPDLHSELNLSSLELGDSALYFCASSPLRTLAQNEQFFGPGTRLTVL.

The gene calls are TRBV19 and TRBJ1-1; 8 bases are a match to TRBD1. The CDR3 extends over 14 amino acids. The junction had 3 bases not matched to a gene; V was cut back by 5 bases and J by 1 base. Germline V gene lookup returns CDR1 LNHDA and CDR2 SQIVND (reference sequence). CDR3 in DNA: TGTGCCAGTAGTCCCGGGACAGGGAACACTGAAGCTTTCTTT. This encodes CASSPGTGNTEAFF.

The table lists this clonotype with a count of one. V gene TRBV28 combines with J gene TRBJ2-3; 11 nucleotides agree with TRBD2. Trimming took 8 bases from V and 4 from J; bases not matched to a gene: 8. The germline V gene encodes CDR1 MDHEN and CDR2 SYDVKM. This CDR3 is built from 15 residues. The CDR3 sequence is CASSTGTSGPDTQYF. The CDR3 region has the DNA TGTGCCAGCTCAACCGGGACTAGCGGTCCAGATACGCAGTATTTT. The whole variable domain, remainder taken from reference TRBV28 and TRBJ2-3, is DVKVTQSSRYLVKRTGEKVFLECVQDMDHENMFWYRQDPGLGLRLIYFSYDVKMKEKGDIPEGYSVSREKKERFSLILESASTNQTSMYLCASSTGTSGPDTQYFGPGTRLTVL.